This T cell receptor (beta chain) was retrieved from a study of cytomegalovirus exposure and HLA in healthy donors. This CDR3 is built from 15 residues. Trimming took 1 base from V and 8 from J, leaving 14 bases between them. The germline V gene has CDR1 SGHVS and CDR2 FQNEAQ. Separation from the 666-subject first cohort characterized the roughly 120-subject validation cohort, to which the donors belonged. The repertoire was sequenced with immunoSEQ multiplex PCR; TCRdb's copy has only in-frame clones and lacks some. The data contain over 85,000 clones, about 94% of them singletons. The rearrangement joins TRBV7-8 to TRBJ1-4; TRBD1 is a possible D gene (5 bases). Sample: PBMCs. This TCR was recovered from a young woman in good health and CMV-seronegative. CDR3 amino acids: CASSLETAGGEKLFF. The CDR3 bases are TGTGCCAGCAGCTTAGAAACGGCCGGGGGGGAAAAACTGTTTTTT.